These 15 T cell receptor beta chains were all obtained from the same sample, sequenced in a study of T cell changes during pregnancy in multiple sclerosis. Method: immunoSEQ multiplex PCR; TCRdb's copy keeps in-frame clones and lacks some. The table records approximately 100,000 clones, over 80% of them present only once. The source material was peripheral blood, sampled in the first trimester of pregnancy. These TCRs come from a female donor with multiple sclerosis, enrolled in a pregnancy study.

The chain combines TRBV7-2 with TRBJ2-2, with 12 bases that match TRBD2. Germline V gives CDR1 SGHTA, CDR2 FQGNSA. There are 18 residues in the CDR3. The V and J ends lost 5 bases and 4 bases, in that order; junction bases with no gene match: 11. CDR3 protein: CASSPALAGGHITGELFF. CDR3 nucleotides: TGTGCCAGCAGCCCGGCACTAGCGGGGGGCCATATCACCGGGGAGCTGTTTTTT.

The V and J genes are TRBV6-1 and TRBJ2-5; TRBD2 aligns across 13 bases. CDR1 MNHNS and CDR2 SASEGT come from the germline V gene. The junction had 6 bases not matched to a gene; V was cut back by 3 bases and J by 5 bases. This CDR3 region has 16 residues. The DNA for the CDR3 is TGTGCCAGCAGTGATTCCGGGACTAGCGGGGCGGAGACCCAGTACTTC. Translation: CASSDSGTSGAETQYF.

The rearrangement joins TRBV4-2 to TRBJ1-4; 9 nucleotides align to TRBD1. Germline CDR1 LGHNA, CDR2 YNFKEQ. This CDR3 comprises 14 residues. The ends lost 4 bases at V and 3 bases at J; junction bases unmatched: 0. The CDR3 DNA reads TGTGCCAGCAGCCGACAGGGGGCTAATGAAAAACTGTTTTTT. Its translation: CASSRQGANEKLFF.

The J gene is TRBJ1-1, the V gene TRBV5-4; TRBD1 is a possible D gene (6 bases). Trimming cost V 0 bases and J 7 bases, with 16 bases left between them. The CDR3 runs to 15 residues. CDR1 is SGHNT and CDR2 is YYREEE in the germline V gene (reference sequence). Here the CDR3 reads CASSLVGRGGGEAFF. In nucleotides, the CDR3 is TGTGCCAGCAGCTTGGTGGGCAGGGGCGGTGGTGAAGCTTTCTTT.

The DNA for the CDR3 is TGTGCCAGCAGCCCTAGCGGGGGGCCTCGGAGCTCCTACAATGAGCAGTTCTTC. It translates to CASSPSGGPRSSYNEQFF. The V and J genes are TRBV4-2 and TRBJ2-1; the match to TRBD2 covers 11 bases. CDR3 size: 18 residues. CDR1 LGHNA and CDR2 YNFKEQ come from the germline V gene. Germline trimming cut 4 bases from V and 0 bases from J; bases unmatched to any gene: 8.

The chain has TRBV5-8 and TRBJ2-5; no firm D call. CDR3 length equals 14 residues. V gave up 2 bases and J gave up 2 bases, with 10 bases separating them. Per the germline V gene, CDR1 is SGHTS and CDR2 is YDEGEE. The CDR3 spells CASSFGLTQETQYF. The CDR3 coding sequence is TGTGCCAGCAGCTTCGGGTTGACTCAAGAGACCCAGTACTTC.

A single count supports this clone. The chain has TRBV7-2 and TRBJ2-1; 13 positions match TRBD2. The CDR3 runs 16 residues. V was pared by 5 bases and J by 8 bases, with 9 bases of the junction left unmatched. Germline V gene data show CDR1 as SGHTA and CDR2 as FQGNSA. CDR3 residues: CASSATSGGVIYEQFF. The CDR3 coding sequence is TGTGCCAGCAGCGCAACTAGCGGGGGGGTTATTTATGAGCAGTTCTTC.

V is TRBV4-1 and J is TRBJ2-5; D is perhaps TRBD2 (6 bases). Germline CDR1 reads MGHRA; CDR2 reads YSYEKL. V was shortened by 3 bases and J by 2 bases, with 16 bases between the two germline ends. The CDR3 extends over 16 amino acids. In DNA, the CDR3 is TGCGCCAGCAGCCAGAAATTGGGACTTCCTCAAGAGACCCAGTACTTC. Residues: CASSQKLGLPQETQYF.

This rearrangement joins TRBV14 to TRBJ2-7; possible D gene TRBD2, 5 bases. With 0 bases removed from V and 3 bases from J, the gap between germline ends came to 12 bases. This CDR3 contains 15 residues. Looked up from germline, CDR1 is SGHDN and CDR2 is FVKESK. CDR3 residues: CASSQETGSFYEQYF. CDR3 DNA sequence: TGTGCCAGCAGCCAAGAAACGGGGTCTTTCTACGAGCAGTACTTC.

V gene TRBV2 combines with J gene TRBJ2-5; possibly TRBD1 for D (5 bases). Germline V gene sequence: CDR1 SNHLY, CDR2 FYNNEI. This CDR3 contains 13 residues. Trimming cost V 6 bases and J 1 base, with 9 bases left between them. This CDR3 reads CASSSQGQETQYF. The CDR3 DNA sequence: TGTGCCAGCAGCTCTCAGGGCCAAGAGACCCAGTACTTC.

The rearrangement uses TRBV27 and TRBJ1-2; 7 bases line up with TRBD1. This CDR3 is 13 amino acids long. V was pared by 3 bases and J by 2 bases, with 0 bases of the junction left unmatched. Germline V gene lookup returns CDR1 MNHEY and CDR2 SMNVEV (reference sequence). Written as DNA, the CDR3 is TGTGCCAGCAGTTTGGGACAGAACTATGGCTACACCTTC. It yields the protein CASSLGQNYGYTF.

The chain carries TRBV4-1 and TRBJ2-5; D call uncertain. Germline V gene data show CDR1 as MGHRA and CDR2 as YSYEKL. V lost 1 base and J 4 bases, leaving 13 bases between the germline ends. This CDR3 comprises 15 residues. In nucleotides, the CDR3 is TGCGCCAGCAGCCAAGCCCAGACCTCGGGAGAGACCCAGTACTTC. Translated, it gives CASSQAQTSGETQYF.

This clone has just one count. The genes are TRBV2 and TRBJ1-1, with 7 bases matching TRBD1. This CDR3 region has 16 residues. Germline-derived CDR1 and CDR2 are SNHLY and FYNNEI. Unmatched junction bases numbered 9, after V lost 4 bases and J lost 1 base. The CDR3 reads CASSGGPGQPNTEAFF. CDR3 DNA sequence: TGTGCCAGCAGTGGGGGTCCGGGACAGCCGAACACTGAAGCTTTCTTT.

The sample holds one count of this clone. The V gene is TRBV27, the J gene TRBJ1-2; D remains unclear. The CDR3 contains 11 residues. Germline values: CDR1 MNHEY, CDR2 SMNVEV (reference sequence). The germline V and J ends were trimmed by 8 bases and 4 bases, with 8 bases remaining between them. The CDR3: CASGPLYGYTF. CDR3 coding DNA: TGTGCCAGCGGGCCGCTCTATGGCTACACCTTC.

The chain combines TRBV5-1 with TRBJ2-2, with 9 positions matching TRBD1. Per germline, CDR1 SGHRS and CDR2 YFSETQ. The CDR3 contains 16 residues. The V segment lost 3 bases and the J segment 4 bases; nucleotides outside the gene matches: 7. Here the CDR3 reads CASSSQGARGTGELFF. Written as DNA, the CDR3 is TGCGCCAGCAGCTCACAGGGGGCACGTGGCACCGGGGAGCTGTTTTTT.